The 9 T cell receptor beta chains listed next were all sequenced from one sample in a study of shared clonotypes between healthy human individuals. TCRdb's copy holds only in-frame clones and misses some; the assay was immunoSEQ multiplex PCR. In the table there are approximately 980,000 clones, about three quarters of which are singletons. Specimen: memory CD4+ T cells sorted from blood. The subset is: CD45RA-negative fraction. These TCRs come from a man aged 18 to 35 in good health.

The chain carries TRBV6-5 and TRBJ2-7; maybe TRBD1 (6 bases). With 7 bases removed from V and 5 bases from J, the gap between germline ends came to 18 bases. Germline V CDR1 and CDR2: MNHEY, SVGAGI. CDR3 size: 14 residues. The CDR3 protein is CASTQDGTRNEQYF. The CDR3 DNA sequence: TGTGCCAGCACTCAGGACGGGACACGAAACGAGCAGTACTTC.

Regarding this clone: Within the sample, other DNA sequences also encode this same CDR3. The CDR3 sequence: CAWSVRRGTDTQYF. The CDR3 region has the DNA TGTGCCTGGAGTGTTAGGAGGGGCACAGATACGCAGTATTTT. The chain is built from TRBV30 and TRBJ2-3, with D possibly matching TRBD2 (6 bases). The germline V and J ends were trimmed by 0 bases and 1 base, with 8 bases remaining between them. Germline lookup yields CDR1 GTSNPN and CDR2 SVGIG (reference sequence). The CDR3 length is 14 residues.

This chain uses TRBV2 with TRBJ2-7; TRBD2 agrees at 8 bases. V lost 2 bases to trimming and J lost 13 bases; unmatched junction nucleotides: 4. The CDR3 loop spans 11 amino acids. Germline CDR1 is SNHLY and CDR2 is FYNNEI. CDR3 in amino acids: CASSELAGLYF. In DNA form, the CDR3 reads TGTGCCAGCAGTGAACTAGCGGGCCTCTACTTC.

The chain couples TRBV28 to TRBJ1-1; possible D gene TRBD1, 5 bases. The CDR3 extends over 15 amino acids. Trimming took off 1 base at V and 0 bases at J, with 9 bases between the two ends. Per germline, CDR1 MDHEN and CDR2 SYDVKM. CDR3 coding DNA: TGTGCCAGCAGTTTATCTCCGGGGCTGAACACTGAAGCTTTCTTT. Translation gives CASSLSPGLNTEAFF.

CDR3 DNA: TGTGCCAGCAGCCAGGGCAGGGTAGGCACTGAAGCTTTCTTT. It encodes CASSQGRVGTEAFF. V gene TRBV4-2 combines with J gene TRBJ1-1; a weak D match, TRBD1 (5 bases). Germline V gene data show CDR1 as LGHNA and CDR2 as YNFKEQ. Between the trimmed V and J ends, which lost 3 bases and 4 bases, there was a span of 12 bases. The CDR3 covers 14 residues.

The J gene is TRBJ2-7, the V gene TRBV7-6; D unclear. The CDR3 spans 15 residues. Trimming removed 5 bases from V and 0 bases from J, with 14 bases in between. Germline CDR1 is SGHVS and CDR2 is FNYEAQ. Written as DNA, the CDR3 is TGTGCCAGCAGCCCCGGCGCCAAGAGCTCCTACGAGCAGTACTTC. Amino acid sequence: CASSPGAKSSYEQYF.

V is TRBV29-1 and J is TRBJ2-3, with D possibly being TRBD2 (6 bases). This CDR3 comprises 13 residues. V lost 6 bases, J lost 0 bases, and 10 bases lay in between. Germline V gives CDR1 SQVTM, CDR2 ANQGSEA. The CDR3 reads CSVRRASTDTQYF. The CDR3 DNA reads TGCAGCGTCAGGAGGGCGAGCACAGATACGCAGTATTTT.

This clone has more than one count but fewer than ten. The V and J genes are TRBV19 and TRBJ2-1; D is perhaps TRBD2 (6 bases). V was cut by 6 bases and J by 10 bases, with 13 bases left in between. The length of the CDR3 is 12 residues. Looked up from germline, CDR1 is LNHDA and CDR2 is SQIVND (reference sequence). CDR3: CASRDFSGEQFF. CDR3 DNA: TGTGCCAGTAGGGACTTTAGCGGAGAGCAGTTCTTC.

The V gene is TRBV19, the J gene TRBJ2-5; 7 bases are shared with TRBD1. V shed 3 bases, J shed 4 bases, and the junction held 2 bases outside the gene matches. The CDR3 consists of 13 residues. Germline V gives CDR1 LNHDA, CDR2 SQIVND (reference sequence). The CDR3 nucleotides are TGTGCCAGTAGTATGGGACAGCGAGAGACCCAGTACTTC. Translation gives CASSMGQRETQYF.